This TCR beta chain is drawn from a study of CD8+CD57+ T cells in acquired aplastic anemia. CDR3 and TCR beta VDJ profiling relied on genomic DNA as the template. TCRdb reprocessed the reads via MiXCR and lists one record per CDR3 protein. Here the sample spans more than 70,000 distinct CDR3 sequences, less than 85% being singletons. Patients chosen for sequencing had shown CD8+CD57+ cell expansion by flow cytometry. Trimming stripped 7 bases from V and 0 bases from J, with 9 bases between. The CDR3 consists of 12 residues. Germline V gene sequence: CDR1 SQVTM, CDR2 ANQGSEA. This chain joins TRBV29-1 and TRBJ1-1, with D unclear. Sample: sorted CD4+, CD8+, or CD8+CD57+ T cells (not recorded which) from PBMCs. This receptor was obtained from a human donor with aplastic anemia. The CDR3 DNA sequence: TGCAGCGGTCGAAGGGTGAACACTGAAGCTTTCTTT. This codes for CSGRRVNTEAFF.